Included here is one T cell receptor beta chain sequence, with context. Its antigen is currently unknown. Reverse transcription of about 0.5 to 1 ug RNA used random hexamers. The method of amplification for TCR beta CDR3 was immunoSEQ multiplex PCR, covering 54 Vbeta and 13 Jbeta. MiXCR, run by TCRdb on the immunoSEQ multiplex PCR reads, gives a single entry per CDR3 protein. The data hold about 240,000 distinct CDR3 sequences, with about 95% observed a single time. The data are from a study of CD8 T cells in Susac syndrome. Study-wide results and limits: The CD4+ T cell repertoires of Susac syndrome were found to show no clonal expansion.

TCR beta was sequenced from blood CD8+ and CD4+ T cells. Germline CDR1 SQVTM, CDR2 ANQGSEA. V was shortened by 2 bases and J by 5 bases, with 10 bases between the two germline ends. The CDR3 has 13 amino acids. The chain combines TRBV29-1 with TRBJ1-5, with unresolved D. The receptor comes from a human donor with Susac syndrome. Sequences were obtained from CD4+ T cells from PBMCs. DNA for the CDR3: TGCAGCGTTGAAACCAACATGGATCAGCCCCAGCATTTT. Translation: CSVETNMDQPQHF.